Included here is one TCR beta chain sequence, with context. The repertoire was sequenced with immunoSEQ multiplex PCR; TCRdb's copy has only in-frame clones and lacks some. The profile shows some 100,000 clones, almost 95% of them singletons. CDR3 length: 13 amino acids. Trimming took off 1 base at V and 8 bases at J, with 11 bases between the two ends. Germline CDR1 and CDR2: SGHVS and FNYEAQ. This sample was taken from a study of T cell changes during pregnancy in multiple sclerosis. This receptor was obtained from a female donor with multiple sclerosis, enrolled in a pregnancy study. The specimen comprised peripheral blood, sampled before pregnancy. The chain recombines TRBV7-6 with TRBJ1-2, with a tentative D call TRBD1 (5 bases). The CDR3 nucleotides read TGTGCCAGCAGCTTAGGCTCGGGGGGAGGCTACACCTTC. This sequence encodes CASSLGSGGGYTF.